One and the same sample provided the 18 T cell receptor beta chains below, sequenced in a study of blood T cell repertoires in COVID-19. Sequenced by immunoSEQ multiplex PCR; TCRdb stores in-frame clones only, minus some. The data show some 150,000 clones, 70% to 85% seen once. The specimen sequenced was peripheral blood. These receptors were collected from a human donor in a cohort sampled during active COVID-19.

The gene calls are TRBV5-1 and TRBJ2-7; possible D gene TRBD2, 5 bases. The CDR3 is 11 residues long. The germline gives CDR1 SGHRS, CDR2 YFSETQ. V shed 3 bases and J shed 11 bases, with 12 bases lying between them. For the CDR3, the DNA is TGCGCCAGCAGCTCCGGAGCCGGGGAGTACTTC. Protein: CASSSGAGEYF.

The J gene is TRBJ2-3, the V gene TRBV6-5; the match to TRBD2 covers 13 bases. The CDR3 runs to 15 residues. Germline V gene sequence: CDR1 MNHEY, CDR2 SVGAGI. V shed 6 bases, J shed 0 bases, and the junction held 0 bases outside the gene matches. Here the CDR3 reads CASRGLAGSTDTQYF. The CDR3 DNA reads TGTGCCAGCAGGGGACTAGCGGGGAGCACAGATACGCAGTATTTT.

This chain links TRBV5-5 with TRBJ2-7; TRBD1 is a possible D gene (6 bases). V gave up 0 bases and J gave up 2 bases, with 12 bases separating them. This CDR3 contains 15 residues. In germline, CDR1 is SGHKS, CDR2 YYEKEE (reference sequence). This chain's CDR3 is CASSLGGTPTYEQYF. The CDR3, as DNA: TGTGCCAGCAGCTTGGGTGGGACACCTACCTACGAGCAGTACTTC.

CDR3 DNA: TGTGCCAGCAGTTACCGGACAGTAGGGTATGGCTACACCTTC. Translation: CASSYRTVGYGYTF. This chain links TRBV6-2 or TRBV6-3 with TRBJ1-2; D perhaps matches TRBD1 (6 bases). The germline V and J ends were trimmed by 2 bases and 5 bases, with 12 bases remaining between them. Germline values: CDR1 MNHEY, CDR2 SVGEGT. The CDR3 is 14 amino acids.

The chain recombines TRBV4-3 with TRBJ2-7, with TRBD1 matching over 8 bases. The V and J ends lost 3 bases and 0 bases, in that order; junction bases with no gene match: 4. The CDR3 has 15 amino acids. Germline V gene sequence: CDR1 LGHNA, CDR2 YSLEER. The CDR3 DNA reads TGCGCCAGCAGCCATCGGACAGGGTACTCCTACGAGCAGTACTTC. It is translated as CASSHRTGYSYEQYF.

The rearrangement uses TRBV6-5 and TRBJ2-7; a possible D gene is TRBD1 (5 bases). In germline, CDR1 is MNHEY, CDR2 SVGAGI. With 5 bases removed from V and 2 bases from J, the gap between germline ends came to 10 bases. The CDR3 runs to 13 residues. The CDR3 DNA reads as TGTGCCAGCAGTAGGACACCGCCCTACGAGCAGTACTTC. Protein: CASSRTPPYEQYF.

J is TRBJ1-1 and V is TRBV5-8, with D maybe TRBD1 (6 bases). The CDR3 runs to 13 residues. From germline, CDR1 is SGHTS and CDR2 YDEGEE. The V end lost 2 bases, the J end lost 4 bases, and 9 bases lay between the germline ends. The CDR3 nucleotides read TGTGCCAGCAGCTTCTCAGGGGTCACTGAAGCTTTCTTT. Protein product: CASSFSGVTEAFF.

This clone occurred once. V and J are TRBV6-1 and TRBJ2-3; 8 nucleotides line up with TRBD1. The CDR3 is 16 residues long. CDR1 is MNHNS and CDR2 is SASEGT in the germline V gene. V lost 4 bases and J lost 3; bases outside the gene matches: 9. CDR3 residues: CASSALGQGSTDTQYF. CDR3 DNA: TGTGCCAGCAGTGCACTCGGACAGGGAAGTACAGATACGCAGTATTTT.

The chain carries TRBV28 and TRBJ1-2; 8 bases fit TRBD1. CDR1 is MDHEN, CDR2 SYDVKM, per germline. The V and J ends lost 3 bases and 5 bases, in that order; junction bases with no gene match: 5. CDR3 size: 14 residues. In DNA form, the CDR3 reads TGTGCCAGCAGTTTCGGACAGGGATGGTATGGCTACACCTTC. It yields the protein CASSFGQGWYGYTF.

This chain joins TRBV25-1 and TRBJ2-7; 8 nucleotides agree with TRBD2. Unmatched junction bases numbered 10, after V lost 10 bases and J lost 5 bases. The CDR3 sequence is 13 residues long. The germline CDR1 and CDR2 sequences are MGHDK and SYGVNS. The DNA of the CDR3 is TGTGCCACCTACGGGGGGGGGAGGGACGAGCAGTACTTC. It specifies CATYGGGRDEQYF.

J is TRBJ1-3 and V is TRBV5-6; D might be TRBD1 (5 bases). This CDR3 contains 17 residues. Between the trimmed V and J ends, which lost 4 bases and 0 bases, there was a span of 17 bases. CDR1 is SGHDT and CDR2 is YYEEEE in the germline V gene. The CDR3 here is CASSAWSRVSSGNTIYF. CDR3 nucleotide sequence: TGTGCCAGCAGCGCGTGGAGCAGGGTTAGCTCTGGAAACACCATATATTTT.

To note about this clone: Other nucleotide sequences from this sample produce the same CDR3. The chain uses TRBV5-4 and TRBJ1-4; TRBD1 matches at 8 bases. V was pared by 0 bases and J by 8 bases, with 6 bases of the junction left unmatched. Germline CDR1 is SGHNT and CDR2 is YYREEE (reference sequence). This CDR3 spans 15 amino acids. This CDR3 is CASSLAGQGGEKLFF. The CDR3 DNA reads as TGTGCCAGCAGCTTGGCCGGACAGGGAGGGGAAAAACTGTTTTTT.

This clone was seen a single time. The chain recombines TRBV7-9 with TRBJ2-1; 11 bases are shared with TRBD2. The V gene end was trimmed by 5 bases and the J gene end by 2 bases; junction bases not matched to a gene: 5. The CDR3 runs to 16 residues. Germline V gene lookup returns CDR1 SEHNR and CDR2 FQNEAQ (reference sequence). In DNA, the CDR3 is TGTGCCAGCAGCCCATTTAGCGGGGGGGCCTACAATGAGCAGTTCTTC. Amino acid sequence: CASSPFSGGAYNEQFF.

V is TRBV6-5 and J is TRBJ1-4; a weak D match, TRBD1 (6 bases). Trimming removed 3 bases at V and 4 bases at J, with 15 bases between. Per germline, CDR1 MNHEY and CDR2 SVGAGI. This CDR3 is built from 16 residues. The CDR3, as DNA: TGTGCCAGCAGTTATTGGTCAGGGGATGATAATGAAAAACTGTTTTTT. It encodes CASSYWSGDDNEKLFF.

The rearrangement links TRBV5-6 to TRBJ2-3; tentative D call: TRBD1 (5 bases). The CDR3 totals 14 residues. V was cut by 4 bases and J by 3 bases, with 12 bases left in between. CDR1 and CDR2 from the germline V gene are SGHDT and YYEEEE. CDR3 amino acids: CASSPIPGTDTQYF. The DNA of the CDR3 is TGTGCCAGCAGCCCTATACCAGGGACAGATACGCAGTATTTT.

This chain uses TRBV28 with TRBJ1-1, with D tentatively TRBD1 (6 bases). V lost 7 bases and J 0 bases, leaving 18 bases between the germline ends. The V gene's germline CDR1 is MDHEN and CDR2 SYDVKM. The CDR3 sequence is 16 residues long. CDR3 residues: CASILSLGGLNTEAFF. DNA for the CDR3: TGTGCCAGCATCCTTTCCCTAGGGGGTTTGAACACTGAAGCTTTCTTT.

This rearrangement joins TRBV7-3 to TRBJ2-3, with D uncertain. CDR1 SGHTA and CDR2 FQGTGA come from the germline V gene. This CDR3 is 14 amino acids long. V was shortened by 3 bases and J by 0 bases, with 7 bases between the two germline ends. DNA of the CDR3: TGTGCCAGCAGCTTTTGGGCTAGCACAGATACGCAGTATTTT. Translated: CASSFWASTDTQYF.

CDR3 protein: CASEEGSRAPLHF. CDR3 in DNA: TGTGCCTCCGAGGAGGGGAGTAGGGCACCCCTCCACTTT. V is TRBV30 and J is TRBJ1-6, with D perhaps matching TRBD1 (5 bases). The CDR3 runs 13 residues. Germline-derived CDR1 and CDR2 are GTSNPN and SVGIG (reference sequence). Trimming removed 7 bases from V and 11 bases from J, with 18 bases in between.